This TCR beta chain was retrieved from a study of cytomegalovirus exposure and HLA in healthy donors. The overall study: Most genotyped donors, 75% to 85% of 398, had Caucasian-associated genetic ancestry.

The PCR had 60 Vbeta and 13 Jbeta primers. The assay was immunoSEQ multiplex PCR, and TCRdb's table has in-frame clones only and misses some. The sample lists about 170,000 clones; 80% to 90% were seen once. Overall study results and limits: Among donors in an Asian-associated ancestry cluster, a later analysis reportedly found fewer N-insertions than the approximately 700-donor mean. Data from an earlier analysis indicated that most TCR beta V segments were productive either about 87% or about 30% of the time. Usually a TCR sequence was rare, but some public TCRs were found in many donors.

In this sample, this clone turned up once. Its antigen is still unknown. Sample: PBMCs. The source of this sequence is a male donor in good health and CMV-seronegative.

The CDR3 reads CASSPGGGGTQETQYF. CDR3 sequence (DNA): TGTGCCAGCAGCCCGGGGGGCGGGGGGACCCAAGAGACCCAGTACTTC. The rearrangement joins TRBV7-2 to TRBJ2-5; 8 bases are shared with TRBD2. CDR1 is SGHTA and CDR2 is FQGNSA in the germline V gene. The ends lost 5 bases at V and 1 base at J; junction bases unmatched: 9. CDR3 size: 16 residues.